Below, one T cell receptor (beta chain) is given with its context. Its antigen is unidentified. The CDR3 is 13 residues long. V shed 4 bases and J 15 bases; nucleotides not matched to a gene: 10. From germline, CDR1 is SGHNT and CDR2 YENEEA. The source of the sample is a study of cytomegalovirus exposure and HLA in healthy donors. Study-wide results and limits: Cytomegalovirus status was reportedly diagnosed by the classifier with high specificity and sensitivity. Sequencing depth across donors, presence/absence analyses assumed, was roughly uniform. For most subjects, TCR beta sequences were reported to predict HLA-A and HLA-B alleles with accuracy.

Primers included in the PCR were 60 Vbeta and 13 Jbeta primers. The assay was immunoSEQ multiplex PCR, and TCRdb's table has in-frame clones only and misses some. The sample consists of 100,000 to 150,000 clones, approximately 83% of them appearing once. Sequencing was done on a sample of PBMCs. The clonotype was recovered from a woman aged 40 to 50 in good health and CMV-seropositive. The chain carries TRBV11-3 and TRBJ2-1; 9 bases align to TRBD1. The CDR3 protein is CASSSQQGAGRFF. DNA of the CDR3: TGTGCCAGCAGCTCCCAACAGGGGGCTGGGCGGTTCTTC. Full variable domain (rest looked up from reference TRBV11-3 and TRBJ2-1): EAGVVQSPRYKIIEKKQPVAFWCNPISGHNTLYWYLQNLGQGPELLIRYENEEAVDDSQLPKDRFSAERLKGVDSTLKIQPAELGDSAVYLCASSSQQGAGRFFGPGTRLTVL.